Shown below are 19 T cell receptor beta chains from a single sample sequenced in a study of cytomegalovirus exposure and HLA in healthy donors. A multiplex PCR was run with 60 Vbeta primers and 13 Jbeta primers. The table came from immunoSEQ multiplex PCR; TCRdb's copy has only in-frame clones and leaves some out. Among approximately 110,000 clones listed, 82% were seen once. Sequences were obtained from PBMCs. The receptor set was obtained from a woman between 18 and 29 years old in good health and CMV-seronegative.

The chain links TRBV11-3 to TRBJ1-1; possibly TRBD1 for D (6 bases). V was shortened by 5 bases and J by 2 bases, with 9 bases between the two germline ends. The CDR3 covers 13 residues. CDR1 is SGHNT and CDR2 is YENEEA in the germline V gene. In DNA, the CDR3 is TGTGCCAGCAGCGGGGGGGCAAACACTGAAGCTTTCTTT. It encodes CASSGGANTEAFF. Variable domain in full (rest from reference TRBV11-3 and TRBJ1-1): EAGVVQSPRYKIIEKKQPVAFWCNPISGHNTLYWYLQNLGQGPELLIRYENEEAVDDSQLPKDRFSAERLKGVDSTLKIQPAELGDSAVYLCASSGGANTEAFFGQGTRLTVV.

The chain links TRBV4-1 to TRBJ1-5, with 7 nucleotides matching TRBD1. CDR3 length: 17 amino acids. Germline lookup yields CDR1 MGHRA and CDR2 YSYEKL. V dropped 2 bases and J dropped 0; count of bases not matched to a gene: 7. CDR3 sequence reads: CASSQRWDRISNQPQHF. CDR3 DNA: TGCGCCAGCAGCCAAAGGTGGGACAGAATTAGCAATCAGCCCCAGCATTTT.

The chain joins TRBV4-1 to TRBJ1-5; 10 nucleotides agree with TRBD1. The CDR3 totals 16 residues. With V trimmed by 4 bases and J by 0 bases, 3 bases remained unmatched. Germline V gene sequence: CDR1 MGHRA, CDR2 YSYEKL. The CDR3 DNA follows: TGCGCCAGCAGCCGGGGGGACAGGGGTAGCAATCAGCCCCAGCATTTT. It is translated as CASSRGDRGSNQPQHF.

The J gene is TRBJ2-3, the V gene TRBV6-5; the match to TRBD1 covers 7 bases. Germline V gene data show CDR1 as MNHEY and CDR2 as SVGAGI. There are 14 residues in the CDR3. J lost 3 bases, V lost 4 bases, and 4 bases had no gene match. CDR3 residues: CASSSHRGTDTQYF. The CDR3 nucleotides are TGTGCCAGCAGTTCCCACAGGGGAACAGATACGCAGTATTTT.

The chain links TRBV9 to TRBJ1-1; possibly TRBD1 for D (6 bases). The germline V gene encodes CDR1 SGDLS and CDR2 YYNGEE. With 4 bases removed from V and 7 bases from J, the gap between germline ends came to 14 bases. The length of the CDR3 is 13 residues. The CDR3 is CASSPSVTGEAFF. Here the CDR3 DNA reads TGTGCCAGCAGCCCCTCTGTGACAGGTGAAGCTTTCTTT.

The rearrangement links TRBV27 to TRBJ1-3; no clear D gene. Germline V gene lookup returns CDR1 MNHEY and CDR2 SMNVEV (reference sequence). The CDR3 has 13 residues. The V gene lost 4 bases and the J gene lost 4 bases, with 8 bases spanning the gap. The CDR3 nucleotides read TGTGCCAGCAGTTCGGGGTCCGGAAACACCATATATTTT. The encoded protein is CASSSGSGNTIYF.

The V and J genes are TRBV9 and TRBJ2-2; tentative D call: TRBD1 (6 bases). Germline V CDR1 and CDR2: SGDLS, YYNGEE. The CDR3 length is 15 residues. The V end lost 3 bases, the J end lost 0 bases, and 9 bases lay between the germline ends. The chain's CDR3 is CASSGAGANTGELFF. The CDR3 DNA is TGTGCCAGCAGCGGGGCAGGGGCGAACACCGGGGAGCTGTTTTTT.

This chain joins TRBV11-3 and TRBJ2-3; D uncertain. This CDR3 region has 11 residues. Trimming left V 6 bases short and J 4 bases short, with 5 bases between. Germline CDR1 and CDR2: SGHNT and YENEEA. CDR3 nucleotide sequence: TGTGCCAGCAGGACTGCAGATACGCAGTATTTT. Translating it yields CASRTADTQYF.

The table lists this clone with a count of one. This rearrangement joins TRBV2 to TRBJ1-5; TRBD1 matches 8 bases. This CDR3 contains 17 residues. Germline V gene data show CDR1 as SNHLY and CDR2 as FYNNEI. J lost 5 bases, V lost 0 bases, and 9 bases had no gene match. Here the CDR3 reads CASSEALGQDYHQPQHF. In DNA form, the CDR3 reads TGTGCCAGCAGTGAAGCGCTGGGACAGGATTACCATCAGCCCCAGCATTTT.

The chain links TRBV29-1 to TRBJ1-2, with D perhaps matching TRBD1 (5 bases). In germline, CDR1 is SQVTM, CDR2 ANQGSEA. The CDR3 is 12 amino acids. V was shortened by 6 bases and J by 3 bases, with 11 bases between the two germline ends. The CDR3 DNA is TGCAGCGTCTCCAGGGCCGACTATGGCTACACCTTC. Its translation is CSVSRADYGYTF.

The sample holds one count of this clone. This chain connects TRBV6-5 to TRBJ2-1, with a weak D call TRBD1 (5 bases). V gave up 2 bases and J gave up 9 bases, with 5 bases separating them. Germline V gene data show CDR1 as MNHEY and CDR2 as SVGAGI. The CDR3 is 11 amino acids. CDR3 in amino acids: CASSYGAEQFF. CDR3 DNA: TGTGCCAGCAGTTACGGGGCTGAGCAGTTCTTC.

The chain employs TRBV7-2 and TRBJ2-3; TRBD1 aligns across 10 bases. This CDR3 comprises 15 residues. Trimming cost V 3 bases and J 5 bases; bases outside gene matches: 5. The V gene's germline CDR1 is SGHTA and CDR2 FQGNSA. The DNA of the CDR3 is TGTGCCAGCAGCTTTGACAGGGGGCTTGGAGATACGCAGTATTTT. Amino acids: CASSFDRGLGDTQYF.

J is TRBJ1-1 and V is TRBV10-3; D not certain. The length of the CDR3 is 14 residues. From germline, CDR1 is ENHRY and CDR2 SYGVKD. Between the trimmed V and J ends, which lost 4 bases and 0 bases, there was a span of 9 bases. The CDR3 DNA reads TGTGCCATCAGTGCTAGCAGCATGAACACTGAAGCTTTCTTT. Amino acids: CAISASSMNTEAFF.

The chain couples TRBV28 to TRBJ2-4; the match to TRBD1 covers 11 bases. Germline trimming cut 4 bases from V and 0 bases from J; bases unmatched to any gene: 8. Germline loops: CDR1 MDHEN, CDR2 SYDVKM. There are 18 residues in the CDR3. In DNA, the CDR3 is TGTGCCAGCAGTTGGACAGGGGGCATAAAATTAGCCAAAAACATTCAGTACTTC. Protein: CASSWTGGIKLAKNIQYF. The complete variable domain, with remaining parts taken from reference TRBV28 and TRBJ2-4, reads DVKVTQSSRYLVKRTGEKVFLECVQDMDHENMFWYRQDPGLGLRLIYFSYDVKMKEKGDIPEGYSVSREKKERFSLILESASTNQTSMYLCASSWTGGIKLAKNIQYFGAGTRLSVL.

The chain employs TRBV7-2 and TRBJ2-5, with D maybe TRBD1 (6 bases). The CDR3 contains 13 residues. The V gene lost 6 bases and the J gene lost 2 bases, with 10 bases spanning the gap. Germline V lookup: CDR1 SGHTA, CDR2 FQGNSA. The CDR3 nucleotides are TGTGCCAGCAGGCGCGGACAGCAAGAGACCCAGTACTTC. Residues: CASRRGQQETQYF.

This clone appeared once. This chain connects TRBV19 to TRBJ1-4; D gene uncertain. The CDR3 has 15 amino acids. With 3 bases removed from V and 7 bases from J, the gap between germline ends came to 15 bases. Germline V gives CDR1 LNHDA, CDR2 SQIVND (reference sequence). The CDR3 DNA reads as TGTGCCAGTAGTATTGGAAGAGGAGAAACTGAAAAACTGTTTTTT. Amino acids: CASSIGRGETEKLFF.

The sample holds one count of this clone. The CDR3 is CASSRIWTGLISETQYF. The CDR3 region has the DNA TGTGCCAGCAGCCGAATATGGACAGGGCTAATCTCAGAGACCCAGTACTTC. The chain is built from TRBV11-3 and TRBJ2-5; 8 bases map to TRBD1. Germline lookup yields CDR1 SGHNT and CDR2 YENEEA. The CDR3 runs 17 residues. The V segment lost 5 bases and the J segment 4 bases; nucleotides outside the gene matches: 15. Together with reference TRBV11-3 and TRBJ2-5, the CDR3 gives the full variable domain: EAGVVQSPRYKIIEKKQPVAFWCNPISGHNTLYWYLQNLGQGPELLIRYENEEAVDDSQLPKDRFSAERLKGVDSTLKIQPAELGDSAVYLCASSRIWTGLISETQYFGPGTRLLVL.

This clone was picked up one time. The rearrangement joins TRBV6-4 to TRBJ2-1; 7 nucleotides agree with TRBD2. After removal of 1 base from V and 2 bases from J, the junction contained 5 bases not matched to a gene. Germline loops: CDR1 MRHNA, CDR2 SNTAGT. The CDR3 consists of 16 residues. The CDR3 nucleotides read TGTGCCAGCAGTGACTTTGCGGGAGACCCCTACAATGAGCAGTTCTTC. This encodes CASSDFAGDPYNEQFF.

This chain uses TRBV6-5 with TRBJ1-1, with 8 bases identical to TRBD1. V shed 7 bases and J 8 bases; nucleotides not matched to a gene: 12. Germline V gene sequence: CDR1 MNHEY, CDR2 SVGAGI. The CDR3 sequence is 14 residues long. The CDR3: CASIGQGARQEAFF. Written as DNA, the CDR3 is TGTGCCAGCATTGGTCAGGGGGCGCGTCAAGAAGCTTTCTTT.